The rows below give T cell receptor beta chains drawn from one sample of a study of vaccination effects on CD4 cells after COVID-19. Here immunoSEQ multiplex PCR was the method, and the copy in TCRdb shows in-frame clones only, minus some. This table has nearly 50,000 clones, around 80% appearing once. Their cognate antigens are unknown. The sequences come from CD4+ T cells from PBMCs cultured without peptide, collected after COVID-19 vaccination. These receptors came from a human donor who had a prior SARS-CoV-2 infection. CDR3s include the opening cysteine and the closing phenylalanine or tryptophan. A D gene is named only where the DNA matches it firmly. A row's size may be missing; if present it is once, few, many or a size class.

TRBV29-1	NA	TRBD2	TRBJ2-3	TGCGTCCTTTCGTTCCGATCAGCGGGAGGAATGAGCACAGATACGCAGTATTTT	CVLSFRSAGGMSTDTQYF
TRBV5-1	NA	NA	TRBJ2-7	TGCGCCAGCAGCTTCGGCGGGCTCTCCTACGAGCAGTACTTC	CASSFGGLSYEQYF
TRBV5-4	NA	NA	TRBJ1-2	TGTGCCAGCAGCCGTACCCGGGGCAAGCTTAACTATGGCTACACCTTC	CASSRTRGKLNYGYTF
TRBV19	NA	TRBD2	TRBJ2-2	TGTGCCAGTAGTATACCCTCTAGCGGGAGGGCCGGGGAGCTGTTTTTT	CASSIPSSGRAGELFF
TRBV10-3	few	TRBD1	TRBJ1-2	TGTGCCATCAGTGGATTCCGGGACAGCTATGGCTACACCTTC	CAISGFRDSYGYTF
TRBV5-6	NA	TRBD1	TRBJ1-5	TGTGCCAGCAGCTTGGGCCCGGGACAGGTCAATCAGCCCCAGCATTTT	CASSLGPGQVNQPQHF
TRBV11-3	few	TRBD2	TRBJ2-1	TGTGCCAGCAGCTTCGCGGGGGCCTACAATGAGCAGTTCTTC	CASSFAGAYNEQFF
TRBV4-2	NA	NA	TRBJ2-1	TGTGCCAGCAGCCAATCGCTAGCGAGCTCCTACAATGAGCAGTTCTTC	CASSQSLASSYNEQFF
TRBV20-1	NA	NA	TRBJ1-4	TGCAGTGCTAGTAGGGACACAACTAATGAAAAACTGTTTTTT	CSASRDTTNEKLFF
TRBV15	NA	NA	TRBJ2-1	TGTGCCACCGCGCGGACCGATTCCTACAATGAGCAGTTCTTC	CATARTDSYNEQFF
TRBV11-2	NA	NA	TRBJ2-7	TGTGCCAGCAGCTTAGATCCTGCGGGCTACGAGCAGTACTTC	CASSLDPAGYEQYF
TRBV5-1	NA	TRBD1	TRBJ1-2	TGCGCCAGCAGCTTGGCCCCTCTAGGGGGCCTGTTTCCGGGTGGCTACACCTTC	CASSLAPLGGLFPGGYTF
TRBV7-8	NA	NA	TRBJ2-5	TGTGCCAGCGAACGCTCCCCAAAGGAGCTCAAAGAGACCCAGTACTTC	CASERSPKELKETQYF
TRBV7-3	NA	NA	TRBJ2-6	TGTGCCAGCAGCTTAACGCGGGAAGCTGGGGCCAACGTCCTGACTTTC	CASSLTREAGANVLTF
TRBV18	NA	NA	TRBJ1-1	TGTGCCAGCTCACCACGGGGGGGTGTGGACACTGAAGCTTTCTTT	CASSPRGGVDTEAFF
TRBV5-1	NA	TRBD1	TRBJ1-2	TGCGCCAGCAGCCAGGACAGGGTGGGTGGCTACACCTTC	CASSQDRVGGYTF
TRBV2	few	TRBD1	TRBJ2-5	TGTGCCAGCGGGGACAGGGGGCGCGGTATTAAGTACTTC	CASGDRGRGIKYF
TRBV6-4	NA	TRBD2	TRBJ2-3	TGTGCCAGCAGTGACGGACTAGCGCGATGGGGGACAGATACGCAGTATTTT	CASSDGLARWGTDTQYF
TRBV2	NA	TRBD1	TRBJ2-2	TGTGCCAGGCAGAAAGGGGGCGCGAACACCGGGGAGCTGTTTTTT	CARQKGGANTGELFF
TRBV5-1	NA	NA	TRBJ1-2	TGCGCCAGCAGCCCCACAAGCGGTGGCTATGGCTACACCTTC	CASSPTSGGYGYTF
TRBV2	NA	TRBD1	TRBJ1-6	TGTGCCAGCCTACGGGGACAGCTGAATTCACCCCTCCACTTT	CASLRGQLNSPLHF
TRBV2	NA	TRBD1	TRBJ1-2	TGTGCCGGCCGGACAGGGGGAAGCTATGGCTACACCTTC	CAGRTGGSYGYTF
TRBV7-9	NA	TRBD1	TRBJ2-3	TGTGCCAGCAGCTTAGGGACGGGACAGCAGAGCACAGATACGCAGTATTTT	CASSLGTGQQSTDTQYF
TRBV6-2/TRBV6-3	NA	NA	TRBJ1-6	TGTGCCAGCAGTTACGGCGGCGGGGATTCACCCCTCCACTTT	CASSYGGGDSPLHF
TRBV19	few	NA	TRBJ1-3	TGTGCCAGCGCCACTGAACAGGGCTCTGGAAACACCATATATTTT	CASATEQGSGNTIYF
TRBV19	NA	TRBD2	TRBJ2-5	TGTGCCAGTAGTACCACTAGCGGGAGGGGCGAGACCCAGTACTTC	CASSTTSGRGETQYF
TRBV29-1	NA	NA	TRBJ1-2	TGCAGCGTTGAAGAATACAGGGACTATGGCTACACCTTC	CSVEEYRDYGYTF
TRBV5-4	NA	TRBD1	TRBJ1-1	TGTGCCAGCAGCCGAACAACGGACAGGTTAGATACTGAAGCTTTCTTT	CASSRTTDRLDTEAFF
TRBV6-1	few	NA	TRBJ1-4	TGTGCCAGCAGTGTAGCCGGGACTGAAAATGAAAAACTGTTTTTT	CASSVAGTENEKLFF
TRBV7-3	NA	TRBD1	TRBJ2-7	TGTGCCAGCAGCTGGACAGGTGGTCTCAGCGAGCAGTACTTC	CASSWTGGLSEQYF
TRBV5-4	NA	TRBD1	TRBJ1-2	TGTGCCAGCAGGTTAACAGGGGACTACTATGGCTACACCTTC	CASRLTGDYYGYTF
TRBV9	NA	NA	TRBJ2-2	TGTGCCAGCAGCGTAGACCTCACCGGGGAGCTGTTTTTT	CASSVDLTGELFF
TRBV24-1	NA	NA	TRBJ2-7	TGTGCCACCAGTGAATCGGACCGGACCCACGAGCAGTACTTC	CATSESDRTHEQYF
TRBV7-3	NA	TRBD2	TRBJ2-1	TGTGCCAGCAGCTTCGGGGGGTCGATCAATGAGCAGTTCTTC	CASSFGGSINEQFF
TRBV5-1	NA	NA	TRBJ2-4	TGCGCCAGCAGCTTGGCCCCCCCGGGAATCATTCAGTACTTC	CASSLAPPGIIQYF